These 26 T cell receptor beta chains came from one sample sequenced in a study of T cell changes during pregnancy in multiple sclerosis. The assay was immunoSEQ multiplex PCR, and TCRdb's table has in-frame clones only and misses some. The sample yields roughly 45,000 clones, approximately 87% seen once. This sample comprised peripheral blood, obtained in the second trimester of pregnancy. These receptors came from a female donor in good health, enrolled as a control in a pregnancy study.

Written as DNA, the CDR3 is TGCGCCAGCAGCCAAGGCGAGAGTAGAGGCACAGATACGCAGTATTTT. It yields the protein CASSQGESRGTDTQYF. The chain combines TRBV4-3 with TRBJ2-3; D uncertain. V was shortened by 1 base and J by 1 base, with 12 bases between the two germline ends. CDR1 is LGHNA and CDR2 is YSLEER in the germline V gene. The CDR3 consists of 16 residues.

V usage is TRBV11-2 and J usage is TRBJ2-7; 8 nucleotides agree with TRBD1. The J segment lost 4 bases and the V segment lost 1 base, leaving 0 bases of the junction unmatched. Per germline, CDR1 SGHAT and CDR2 FQNNGV. The CDR3 totals 13 residues. DNA of the CDR3: TGTGCCAGCAGCTTAGGGACAGGGTACGAGCAGTACTTC. Translation: CASSLGTGYEQYF.

CDR3 in DNA: TGTGCCAGCAGCCAGTCCCGGGACAGGGACTCGGATGAAAAACTGTTTTTT. The encoded protein is CASSQSRDRDSDEKLFF. This chain links TRBV16 with TRBJ1-4, with 9 bases aligning to TRBD1. The CDR3 runs to 17 residues. V gave up 3 bases and J gave up 6 bases; unmatched junction bases: 11. Per the germline V gene, CDR1 is KGHSY and CDR2 is FQNENV.

This rearrangement joins TRBV5-5 to TRBJ2-5, with D possibly matching TRBD2 (7 bases). Looked up from germline, CDR1 is SGHKS and CDR2 is YYEKEE (reference sequence). V gave up 2 bases and J gave up 5 bases, with 16 bases separating them. This CDR3 region has 15 residues. Here the CDR3 DNA reads TGTGCCAGCAGCTTAGAGGGGGGGGCTCGGGAGACCCAGTACTTC. It translates to CASSLEGGARETQYF.

J is TRBJ1-2 and V is TRBV27; 8 nucleotides line up with TRBD1. Trimming removed 7 bases from V and 3 bases from J; junction bases left unmatched: 4. The germline V gene has CDR1 MNHEY and CDR2 SMNVEV (reference sequence). This CDR3 contains 13 residues. The CDR3 is CASTSTGDYGYTF. CDR3 DNA sequence: TGTGCCAGCACGTCGACAGGGGACTATGGCTACACCTTC.

A single count supports this clone. This chain uses TRBV7-2 with TRBJ1-2; the match to TRBD1 covers 7 bases. There are 15 residues in the CDR3. J was trimmed by 6 bases and V by 5 bases; bases with no gene match: 12. Germline values: CDR1 SGHTA, CDR2 FQGNSA. CDR3 sequence: CASSPFGQVGDGYTF. CDR3 coding DNA: TGTGCCAGCAGCCCCTTCGGACAGGTCGGTGATGGCTACACCTTC. The full variable domain, in which reference TRBV7-2 and TRBJ1-2 provide the parts outside the CDR3, is GAGVSQSPSNKVTEKGKDVELRCDPISGHTALYWYRQSLGQGLEFLIYFQGNSAPDKSGLPSDRFSAERTGGSVSTLTIQRTQQEDSAVYLCASSPFGQVGDGYTFGSGTRLTVV.

The chain recombines TRBV6-1 with TRBJ1-5, with D unclear. Germline lookup yields CDR1 MNHNS and CDR2 SASEGT. This CDR3 region has 14 residues. The ends were cut back, 7 bases at V and 2 bases at J, with 12 bases in the middle. The CDR3 here is CASNKSQGNQPQHF. CDR3 DNA sequence: TGTGCCAGCAATAAGAGCCAGGGCAATCAGCCCCAGCATTTT.

Concerning this clone itself: This CDR3 is also generated by other DNA sequences in the sample. CDR3 DNA sequence: TGTGCCAGCAGCCCTAGCGGGAGAGCCTACGAGCAGTACTTC. Its protein is CASSPSGRAYEQYF. The rearrangement uses TRBV7-6 and TRBJ2-7; 10 nucleotides match TRBD2. The V and J ends lost 5 bases and 2 bases, in that order; junction bases with no gene match: 3. In germline, CDR1 is SGHVS, CDR2 FNYEAQ. This CDR3 comprises 14 residues.

The chain links TRBV12-5 to TRBJ2-2; a weak D match, TRBD2 (6 bases). V was cut by 2 bases and J by 5 bases, with 9 bases left in between. The CDR3 runs 14 residues. CDR1 is LGHNT and CDR2 is FRNRAP in the germline V gene. The CDR3 protein is CASGLLAGTGELFF. The CDR3 nucleotides are TGTGCTAGTGGTTTGTTGGCGGGAACCGGGGAGCTGTTTTTT.

The chain is built from TRBV7-8 and TRBJ1-6, with D uncertain. The germline V and J ends were trimmed by 5 bases and 0 bases, with 20 bases remaining between them. Germline CDR1 and CDR2: SGHVS and FQNEAQ. This CDR3 is 19 amino acids long. CDR3 sequence reads: CASSQLFTDSSSYNSPLHF. CDR3 coding DNA: TGTGCCAGCAGCCAACTATTTACCGATTCGAGCTCCTATAATTCACCCCTCCACTTT.

The rearrangement uses TRBV18 and TRBJ1-5, with D tentatively TRBD1 (6 bases). The V end lost 5 bases, the J end lost 5 bases, and 19 bases lay between the germline ends. CDR1 and CDR2 from the germline V gene are KGHSH and LQKENI. The CDR3 is 16 amino acids. The CDR3 region has the DNA TGTGCCAGCTCAAAAAAAGGCGGGGGGCGCGATCAGCCCCAGCATTTT. This translates into CASSKKGGGRDQPQHF.

The rearrangement links TRBV19 to TRBJ2-5; 11 positions agree with TRBD2. Germline lookup yields CDR1 LNHDA and CDR2 SQIVND (reference sequence). V lost 6 bases and J lost 1; bases outside the gene matches: 4. This CDR3 has 15 amino acids. CDR3 nucleotide sequence: TGTGCCAGTAGGCCTGGGACTAGCGGCCAAGAGACCCAGTACTTC. Translated: CASRPGTSGQETQYF.

V is TRBV7-9 and J is TRBJ1-5; D possibly corresponds to TRBD1 (5 bases). Trimming stripped 6 bases from V and 6 bases from J, with 12 bases between. CDR3 length: 13 amino acids. Per the germline V gene, CDR1 is SEHNR and CDR2 is FQNEAQ (reference sequence). In DNA form, the CDR3 reads TGTGCCAGCAGTTCAGGGTCGGGTCAGCCCCAGCATTTT. Its translation is CASSSGSGQPQHF.

The V gene is TRBV5-1, the J gene TRBJ2-5; 7 bases agree with TRBD1. Germline lookup yields CDR1 SGHRS and CDR2 YFSETQ. Germline trimming cut 4 bases from V and 3 bases from J; bases unmatched to any gene: 6. The CDR3 totals 14 residues. CDR3 region: CASSQITGEETQYF. CDR3 coding DNA: TGCGCCAGCAGCCAAATCACAGGGGAAGAGACCCAGTACTTC.

This chain joins TRBV4-1 and TRBJ2-7; 9 positions match TRBD2. This CDR3 is built from 15 residues. Germline V gene lookup returns CDR1 MGHRA and CDR2 YSYEKL. With 3 bases clipped from V and 2 bases from J, the junction kept 5 bases outside the gene matches. The CDR3 DNA reads TGCGCCAGCAGCCACATGACTAGCGGTGCCTACGAGCAGTACTTC. Translating gives CASSHMTSGAYEQYF.

This sequence joins TRBV10-1 and TRBJ1-1, with D hard to call. This CDR3 has 14 residues. Trimming shortened V by 2 bases and J by 1 base, and 8 bases separated the two germline ends. CDR1 is WNHNN, CDR2 SYGVQD, per germline (reference sequence). The chain's CDR3 is CASSESLGNTEAFF. The CDR3 DNA is TGCGCCAGCAGTGAGAGTCTCGGGAACACTGAAGCTTTCTTT.

This clone turned up a few times. V is TRBV7-9 and J is TRBJ1-1; D gene unclear. This CDR3 spans 14 amino acids. The germline V gene encodes CDR1 SEHNR and CDR2 FQNEAQ (reference sequence). V lost 2 bases to trimming and J lost 4 bases, with 11 bases between them. This chain's CDR3 is CASSLFESGTEAFF. CDR3 sequence (DNA): TGTGCCAGCAGCTTATTCGAGAGTGGCACTGAAGCTTTCTTT.

In its sample, this clone was seen once. V usage is TRBV7-9 and J usage is TRBJ2-7; D not resolved. This CDR3 has 12 residues. In germline, CDR1 is SEHNR, CDR2 FQNEAQ (reference sequence). Between the trimmed V and J ends, which lost 1 base and 5 bases, there was a span of 6 bases. The CDR3 coding sequence is TGTGCCAGCAGCTTAGTTTCTAACGAGCAGTACTTC. Translated: CASSLVSNEQYF.

The chain employs TRBV7-9 and TRBJ2-2; TRBD1 might be the D (6 bases). The length of the CDR3 is 14 residues. Per germline, CDR1 SEHNR and CDR2 FQNEAQ (reference sequence). V was clipped by 5 bases and J by 7 bases, with 14 bases between them. The CDR3 bases are TGTGCCAGCAGCGCATACAGGGCGGGCGGGGAGCTGTTTTTT. It yields the protein CASSAYRAGGELFF.

This clone was seen more than once but under ten times. V is TRBV30 and J is TRBJ1-1, with unresolved D. V lost 4 bases to trimming and J lost 5 bases, with 8 bases between them. Germline V gene sequence: CDR1 GTSNPN, CDR2 SVGIG (reference sequence). The CDR3 has 11 residues. Here the CDR3 reads CAWTFGTEAFF. DNA for the CDR3: TGTGCCTGGACCTTCGGGACTGAAGCTTTCTTT.

The gene calls are TRBV4-1 and TRBJ2-2; D may be TRBD2 (5 bases). This CDR3 contains 16 residues. Trimming cost V 0 bases and J 6 bases, with 14 bases left between them. CDR1 MGHRA and CDR2 YSYEKL come from the germline V gene. CDR3 nucleotides: TGCGCCAGCAGCCAAGACCACAGCGCGGGCGCCGGGGAGCTGTTTTTT. Its translation: CASSQDHSAGAGELFF.

The J gene is TRBJ1-2, the V gene TRBV14, with 10 bases that match TRBD1. Per germline, CDR1 SGHDN and CDR2 FVKESK. J was trimmed by 0 bases and V by 4 bases; bases with no gene match: 2. The CDR3 has 15 residues. For the CDR3, the DNA is TGTGCCAGCAGCCGGGACAGGGGAGCTAACTATGGCTACACCTTC. Protein product: CASSRDRGANYGYTF.

For the CDR3, the DNA is TGTGCCAGTAGCAACCCGACAGGGGGGAACCTTGACTATGGCTACACCTTC. Translated, it gives CASSNPTGGNLDYGYTF. The rearrangement links TRBV19 to TRBJ1-2, with 9 bases matching TRBD1. This CDR3 spans 17 amino acids. The V gene's germline CDR1 is LNHDA and CDR2 SQIVND (reference sequence). V shed 6 bases and J 3 bases; nucleotides not matched to a gene: 14.

This clone was counted a few times. The chain combines TRBV6-5 with TRBJ1-2, with D perhaps matching TRBD1 (5 bases). The V gene's germline CDR1 is MNHEY and CDR2 SVGAGI. The V end lost 2 bases, the J end lost 6 bases, and 13 bases lay between the germline ends. This CDR3 is 14 amino acids long. CDR3 in amino acids: CASSYRDRRDGYTF. The CDR3 nucleotides are TGTGCCAGCAGTTACCGAGACAGAAGGGATGGCTACACCTTC.

This chain joins TRBV10-1 and TRBJ2-2; D is uncertain. The CDR3 covers 14 residues. With 2 bases removed from V and 1 base from J, the gap between germline ends came to 5 bases. The germline gives CDR1 WNHNN, CDR2 SYGVQD (reference sequence). CDR3 coding DNA: TGCGCCAGCAGTGAGGTCAGGAACACCGGGGAGCTGTTTTTT. The encoded protein is CASSEVRNTGELFF.

The rearrangement uses TRBV5-1 and TRBJ1-1, with 7 positions matching TRBD1. Germline values: CDR1 SGHRS, CDR2 YFSETQ. With V trimmed by 4 bases and J by 0 bases, 3 bases remained unmatched. This CDR3 region has 14 residues. The CDR3: CASSTQGVNTEAFF. CDR3 nucleotide sequence: TGCGCCAGCAGCACTCAGGGGGTGAACACTGAAGCTTTCTTT.